This is a list of T cell receptor beta chains from one sample in a study of blood T cell repertoires in COVID-19. The method was immunoSEQ multiplex PCR; TCRdb's version includes in-frame clones alone and lacks a portion of them. The table has hundreds of thousands of clones, 75% to 90% seen once. What was sequenced was peripheral blood. The receptor set was obtained from a woman aged 25 to 39 with active or convalescent COVID-19. Both conserved end residues are part of each CDR3. The D gene is left open where the match is weak. Some rows have no size entry. The others give once, few or many, or a class for an expanded clone.

abundance	j_gene	d_gene	v_gene	CDR3aa	CDR3nt
few	TRBJ2-5	.	TRBV5-1	CASSFGERSETQYF	TGCGCCAGCAGCTTTGGGGAGAGAAGCGAGACCCAGTACTTC
.	TRBJ2-7	.	TRBV5-1	CASHSEGYEQYF	TGCGCCAGCCACTCAGAGGGCTACGAGCAGTACTTC
once	TRBJ2-5	TRBD2	TRBV5-6	CASSPREGSETQYF	TGTGCCAGCAGCCCGCGGGAGGGGTCGGAGACCCAGTACTTC
.	TRBJ2-7	.	TRBV5-1	CASSFGDSYRGIEQYF	TGCGCCAGCAGCTTCGGTGACTCCTATCGGGGTATCGAGCAGTACTTC
.	TRBJ1-2	.	TRBV7-9	CASSSPEGGLDGYTF	TGTGCCAGCAGCTCCCCCGAGGGGGGGCTGGACGGCTACACCTTC
.	TRBJ1-1	TRBD1	TRBV9	CASSGQGPEAFF	TGTGCCAGCAGCGGACAGGGTCCTGAAGCTTTCTTT
once	TRBJ1-2	TRBD1	TRBV5-6	CASSLVVPGTGISNYGYTF	TGTGCCAGCAGCTTGGTGGTGCCCGGGACAGGGATTTCTAACTATGGCTACACCTTC
.	TRBJ1-3	.	TRBV4-1	CASSQAQNSGNTIYF	TGCGCCAGCAGCCAAGCACAAAACTCTGGAAACACCATATATTTT
.	TRBJ1-3	.	TRBV5-4	CASSLALGGVSGNTIYF	TGTGCCAGCAGCTTGGCCCTTGGGGGGGTCTCTGGAAACACCATATATTTT
.	TRBJ1-5	.	TRBV19	CASSQNGNQPQHF	TGTGCCAGTAGTCAAAACGGGAATCAGCCCCAGCATTTT
.	TRBJ2-1	.	TRBV11-2	CASSLELTRDEQFF	TGTGCCAGCAGCTTAGAGCTTACGAGGGATGAGCAGTTCTTC
.	TRBJ2-2	.	TRBV3-1/TRBV3-2	CASSHRSDPGGELFF	TGTGCCAGCAGCCATAGATCAGACCCGGGAGGGGAGCTGTTTTTT
.	TRBJ2-2	TRBD2	TRBV15	CATSRDLGEGTGELFF	TGTGCCACCAGCAGAGATCTGGGGGAGGGCACCGGGGAGCTGTTTTTT
.	TRBJ2-3	.	TRBV4-1	CASRIRVSSGTDTQYF	TGCGCCAGCAGGATAAGGGTTTCTAGCGGCACAGATACGCAGTATTTT
.	TRBJ1-3	.	TRBV5-1	CASSPGAAFGNTIYF	TGCGCCAGCAGCCCTGGGGCAGCCTTTGGAAACACCATATATTTT
.	TRBJ2-3	TRBD2	TRBV4-2	CASSRNSGTSDTDTQYF	TGTGCCAGCAGCCGTAATTCCGGGACTAGCGACACAGATACGCAGTATTTT
few	TRBJ1-1	TRBD1	TRBV7-9	CASSYQTGRETEAFF	TGTGCCAGCAGCTACCAGACAGGGAGAGAAACTGAAGCTTTCTTT
.	TRBJ1-1	TRBD1	TRBV23-1	CASPLTGDRGRREVNTEAFF	TGCGCCAGTCCACTAACAGGGGACAGGGGGCGAAGGGAAGTGAACACTGAAGCTTTCTTT
.	TRBJ2-1	TRBD1	TRBV5-4	CASSLDRGSYNEQFF	TGTGCCAGCAGCTTGGACAGGGGATCCTACAATGAGCAGTTCTTC
few	TRBJ2-1	TRBD2	TRBV2	CASSESGTSGRAAYNEQFF	TGTGCCAGCAGTGAATCAGGTACTAGCGGGAGGGCCGCCTACAATGAGCAGTTCTTC
.	TRBJ2-1	.	TRBV2	CASAVSSYNEQFF	TGTGCCAGCGCGGTTAGCTCCTACAATGAGCAGTTCTTC
.	TRBJ2-1	TRBD1	TRBV14	CASSHTTGKNEQFF	TGTGCCAGCAGCCACACGACAGGGAAGAATGAGCAGTTCTTC
.	TRBJ2-3	.	TRBV10-3	CAILADTQYF	TGTGCCATTTTAGCGGATACGCAGTATTTT
.	TRBJ2-7	TRBD1	TRBV27	CASKPGQASYEQYF	TGTGCCAGCAAGCCGGGACAGGCCAGCTACGAGCAGTACTTC
few	TRBJ1-4	.	TRBV4-2	CASSQLTGGNEKLFF	TGTGCCAGCAGCCAATTGACAGGCGGTAATGAAAAACTGTTTTTT
few	TRBJ2-1	TRBD1	TRBV6-5	CASSHSRDRQFF	TGTGCCAGCAGTCATTCCCGGGACAGGCAGTTCTTC
.	TRBJ1-1	.	TRBV29-1	CSVLTALGTEAFF	TGCAGCGTTCTCACAGCCTTGGGCACTGAAGCTTTCTTT